This is a list of T cell receptor beta chains from one sample in a study of identical twins. TCRdb ran MiXCR on the 5' RACE reads and lists one entry per CDR3 protein. The data hold 600,000 to 700,000 distinct CDR3 sequences, with around 20% observed a single time. The data were also submitted as part of a second study, on T cells expressing NK-cell markers.

The sequencing sample was made of PBMCs. The receptors come from a woman aged 18 to 35 in good health. The CDR3 runs from the conserved cysteine through the conserved F or W. The D gene is left open where the match is weak. Expanded clones are given a class, and other clones once, few, many or no size at all.

v_gene	abundance	j_gene	d_gene	CDR3nt	CDR3aa
TRBV29-1	-	TRBJ2-4	TRBD1	TGCAGCGTTGAAGTGACAGGGGACAAGCAGTACTTC	CSVEVTGDKQYF
TRBV5-1	-	TRBJ2-5	-	TGCGCCAGCAGCTCCATTCGGGGAGAGGTCCAAGAGACCCAGTACTTC	CASSSIRGEVQETQYF
TRBV29-1	-	TRBJ2-2	-	TGCAGCGTTGTTTCCGGGCACACCGGGGAGCTGTTTTTT	CSVVSGHTGELFF
TRBV12-3/TRBV12-4	many	TRBJ2-1	-	TGTGCCAGCAGTTTAAAGGGGGGCCTCTACAATGAGCAGTTCTTC	CASSLKGGLYNEQFF
TRBV11-3	many	TRBJ2-3	TRBD1	TGTGCCACCGCGCAGGGGGCGCAGACGGATACGCAGTATTTT	CATAQGAQTDTQYF
TRBV7-9	few	TRBJ2-1	-	TGTGCCAGCCTTTTGCTCGGGGACAATGAGCAGTTCTTC	CASLLLGDNEQFF
TRBV20-1	many	TRBJ1-4	-	TGCAGTGTACGGGACAAGGGCCCTGCAACTAATGAAAAACTGTTTTTT	CSVRDKGPATNEKLFF
TRBV4-2	few	TRBJ2-6	-	TGTGCCAGCAGCCCATCAGTAAAGGGACAAAGCTCTGGGGCCAACGTCCTGACTTTC	CASSPSVKGQSSGANVLTF
TRBV7-9	many	TRBJ2-7	-	TGTGCCAGCAGCTTATTGGAGCGCTACGAGCAGTACTTC	CASSLLERYEQYF
TRBV20-1	few	TRBJ2-3	-	TGCAGTGCTCACGGGACAACGAGCACAGATACGCAGTATTTT	CSAHGTTSTDTQYF
TRBV7-9	few	TRBJ1-2	-	TGTGCCAGCAGCTACGGCTTCGACAGTAACTATGGCTACACCTTC	CASSYGFDSNYGYTF
TRBV25-1	-	TRBJ1-1	-	TGTGCCAGCAGTGAATCAGGGGCGGCTGAAGCTTTCTTT	CASSESGAAEAFF
TRBV5-5	-	TRBJ2-2	-	TGTGCCAGCAGCTTGGTATGGGGGGCCGGCGGGGAGCTGTTTTTT	CASSLVWGAGGELFF
TRBV3-1	few	TRBJ2-7	TRBD2	TGTGCCAGCAGCCCTCTTTCGACTAGCGGTTCCTACGAGCAGTACTTC	CASSPLSTSGSYEQYF
TRBV18	-	TRBJ2-1	-	TGTGCCAGCTCACCAGGCCAGGCCAATGAGCAGTTCTTC	CASSPGQANEQFF
TRBV7-6	once	TRBJ2-7	TRBD2	TGTGCCAGCAGCTTAGGTTACGGCGGGAGCTCCTACGAGCAGTACTTC	CASSLGYGGSSYEQYF
TRBV20-1	many	TRBJ1-2	-	TGCAGTGCTGCCGACGGACCCAGGGGCTACACCTTC	CSAADGPRGYTF
TRBV11-2	few	TRBJ1-2	TRBD1	TGTGCCAGCAGCGACGACAGGGGGGGCTACACCTTC	CASSDDRGGYTF
TRBV29-1	-	TRBJ1-5	-	TGCAGCGTTGCGTGGGGAAGCAATCAGCCCCAGCATTTT	CSVAWGSNQPQHF